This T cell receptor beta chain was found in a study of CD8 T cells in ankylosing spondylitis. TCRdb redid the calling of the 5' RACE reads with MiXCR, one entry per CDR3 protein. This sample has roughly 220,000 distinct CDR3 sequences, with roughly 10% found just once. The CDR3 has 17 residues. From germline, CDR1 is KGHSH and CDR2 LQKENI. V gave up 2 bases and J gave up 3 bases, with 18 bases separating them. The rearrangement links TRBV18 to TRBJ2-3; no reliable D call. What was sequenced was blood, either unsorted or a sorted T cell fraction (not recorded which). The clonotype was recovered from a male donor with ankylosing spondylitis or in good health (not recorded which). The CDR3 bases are TGTGCCAGCTCACCAGGAAAGGGATTTGGGTCAACAGATACGCAGTATTTT. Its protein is CASSPGKGFGSTDTQYF.